The 5 T cell receptor beta chains reported below all come from one sample, sequenced in a study of shared clonotypes between healthy human individuals (TCRdb year 2020). CD8 naive samples were CD45RO-negative cells positively selected for CCR7, giving a CD45RA+CCR7+ population that excluded TemRA cells. Libraries were prepared through the immunoSEQ multiplex PCR assay. Drawn from immuneACCESS, this table holds only the in-frame rearrangements with V and J called that TCRdb kept. Clones are partly lost; checked studies trace under half to an unresolved V gene and leave the rest unexplained. In this sample the table shows more than 2 million clones, about 95% of which occur a single time. About 1.1% of the sample is taken by the ten largest. The specimen was naive CD8+ T cells sorted from blood. The meaning of the sample's cell subset or site label: CD45RA+CCR7+. Receptors were obtained from a young man in good health.

CDR3 bases: TGTGCCAGCAGCTTCCAGGGGGGACCCTACAATGAGCAGTTCTTC. This sequence encodes CASSFQGGPYNEQFF. V usage is TRBV7-8 and J usage is TRBJ2-1; possible D gene TRBD1, 7 bases. V lost 3 bases and J lost 2, with 11 bases in between. The CDR3 covers 15 residues. Germline values: CDR1 SGHVS, CDR2 FQNEAQ.

The V gene is TRBV7-9, the J gene TRBJ2-2; no reliable D call. V was clipped by 7 bases and J by 3 bases, with 12 bases between them. Germline assignment: CDR1 SEHNR and CDR2 FQNEAQ (reference sequence). The CDR3 loop spans 14 amino acids. CDR3 sequence: CASTLSEYTGELFF. CDR3 DNA: TGTGCCAGCACCCTATCCGAGTACACCGGGGAGCTGTTTTTT.

CDR3: CASSIGLGPLHF. In DNA form, the CDR3 reads TGTGCCAGTAGTATCGGACTGGGCCCCCTCCACTTT. V gene TRBV19 combines with J gene TRBJ1-6; D unresolved. V was trimmed by 3 bases and J by 13 bases, leaving 10 bases between them. This CDR3 contains 12 residues. The germline gives CDR1 LNHDA, CDR2 SQIVND (reference sequence). Using reference TRBV19 and TRBJ1-6 for the parts outside the CDR3, the full variable domain is DGGITQSPKYLFRKEGQNVTLSCEQNLNHDAMYWYRQDPGQGLRLIYYSQIVNDFQKGDIAEGYSVSREKKESFPLTVTSAQKNPTAFYLCASSIGLGPLHFGNGTRLTVT.

The sample holds many counts of this clone. At the DNA level, this CDR3 is encoded by other sequences in the same sample as well. The rearrangement uses TRBV7-2 and TRBJ2-2, with 11 bases identical to TRBD2. CDR3 length: 17 amino acids. V shed 1 base, J shed 4 bases, and the junction held 5 bases outside the gene matches. The germline V gene has CDR1 SGHTA and CDR2 FQGNSA. CDR3 residues: CASSLVGLAGGTGELFF. The CDR3 coding sequence is TGTGCCAGCAGCTTAGTGGGGCTAGCGGGAGGCACCGGGGAGCTGTTTTTT. Filled out from reference TRBV7-2 and TRBJ2-2, the complete variable domain reads GAGVSQSPSNKVTEKGKDVELRCDPISGHTALYWYRQSLGQGLEFLIYFQGNSAPDKSGLPSDRFSAERTGGSVSTLTIQRTQQEDSAVYLCASSLVGLAGGTGELFFGEGSRLTVL.

The chain combines TRBV2 with TRBJ2-7, with D perhaps TRBD1 (6 bases). This CDR3 is 14 amino acids long. The germline V and J ends were trimmed by 4 bases and 6 bases, with 16 bases remaining between them. CDR1 is SNHLY and CDR2 is FYNNEI in the germline V gene. In nucleotides, the CDR3 is TGTGCCAGCAGTGGCGAACCAACAGGGAGCGAGCAGTACTTC. Translating it yields CASSGEPTGSEQYF.